The 31 T cell receptor beta chains listed next were all sequenced from one sample in a study of T cell responses to AZD1222 COVID-19 vaccine. Only in-frame clones appear in the TCRdb table, and some are missing; sequencing was by immunoSEQ multiplex PCR. The sample shows 130,000 to 150,000 clones, about 92% of them seen only once. The specimen was peripheral blood, collected after recovery from COVID-19. The origin of the receptors is an adult who had recovered from COVID-19.

The genes are TRBV7-3 and TRBJ2-1; D is uncertain. CDR3 size: 13 residues. Germline CDR1 and CDR2: SGHTA and FQGTGA. V shed 4 bases and J shed 4 bases, with 8 bases lying between them. CDR3 coding DNA: TGTGCCAGCAGCTCAACAGTTTACAATGAGCAGTTCTTC. Amino acids: CASSSTVYNEQFF.

This rearrangement joins TRBV11-2 to TRBJ2-7; weak D call: TRBD2 (6 bases). Trimming took off 5 bases at V and 2 bases at J, with 19 bases between the two ends. Germline CDR1 and CDR2: SGHAT and FQNNGV. CDR3 length: 16 residues. CDR3 amino acids: CASSPTGRGNTYEQYF. In nucleotides, the CDR3 is TGTGCCAGCAGCCCTACGGGGCGCGGGAACACCTACGAGCAGTACTTC.

This rearrangement joins TRBV28 to TRBJ2-1; possible D gene TRBD2, 6 bases. Germline assignment: CDR1 MDHEN and CDR2 SYDVKM. V dropped 8 bases and J dropped 4 bases, with 21 bases sitting between them. The CDR3 has 16 residues. The CDR3 DNA follows: TGTGCCAGCTTAATGGGTGAGCGGGCCCTATACAATGAGCAGTTCTTC. Translating gives CASLMGERALYNEQFF.

This sequence joins TRBV2 and TRBJ2-5; a weak D match, TRBD2 (5 bases). This CDR3 comprises 16 residues. Trimming left V 3 bases short and J 5 bases short, with 19 bases between. Germline V CDR1 and CDR2: SNHLY, FYNNEI. The CDR3 reads CASSDLKGSSVETQYF. The CDR3 nucleotides read TGTGCCAGCAGTGATCTTAAAGGGAGTTCGGTGGAGACCCAGTACTTC.

Only one count was recorded for this clone. The genes are TRBV29-1 and TRBJ2-7; TRBD1 might be the D (5 bases). Germline assignment: CDR1 SQVTM and CDR2 ANQGSEA. There are 13 residues in the CDR3. CDR3 coding DNA: TGCAGGGACCTAAGTCAGGGCTCCTACGAGCAGTACTTC. This sequence encodes CRDLSQGSYEQYF.

The chain links TRBV4-2 to TRBJ2-7; a possible D gene is TRBD2 (5 bases). V was clipped by 0 bases and J by 3 bases, with 9 bases between them. Germline CDR1 is LGHNA and CDR2 is YNFKEQ. The CDR3 loop spans 14 amino acids. CDR3 nucleotides: TGTGCCAGCAGCCAAGATACCGGGATCTACGAGCAGTACTTC. It encodes CASSQDTGIYEQYF.

The chain combines TRBV6-2 or TRBV6-3 with TRBJ1-2, with D tentatively TRBD1 (5 bases). The V and J ends lost 2 bases and 2 bases respectively, with 6 bases between them. Germline V gene sequence: CDR1 MNHEY, CDR2 SVGEGT. The CDR3 runs 13 residues. DNA of the CDR3: TGTGCCAGCAGTTACCGGGACAACTATGGCTACACCTTC. It encodes CASSYRDNYGYTF.

The chain has TRBV5-1 and TRBJ2-3; no definite D call. V lost 0 bases and J lost 1, with 6 bases in between. The CDR3 is made up of 14 amino acids. Germline CDR1 is SGHRS and CDR2 is YFSETQ. The DNA for the CDR3 is TGCGCCAGCAGCTTGGGACACCGCACAGATACGCAGTATTTT. The encoded protein is CASSLGHRTDTQYF.

The rearrangement links TRBV5-4 to TRBJ2-2; the match to TRBD1 covers 7 bases. CDR1 SGHNT and CDR2 YYREEE come from the germline V gene (reference sequence). With V trimmed by 6 bases and J by 4 bases, 6 bases remained unmatched. CDR3 length equals 14 residues. CDR3 sequence (DNA): TGTGCCAGCACCCCAGGGGGATCCACCGGGGAGCTGTTTTTT. Its translation: CASTPGGSTGELFF.

The J gene is TRBJ2-7, the V gene TRBV29-1; D unresolved. The germline gives CDR1 SQVTM, CDR2 ANQGSEA. This CDR3 has 11 residues. V was shortened by 4 bases and J by 1 base, with 5 bases between the two germline ends. CDR3 protein: CSVVQSYEQYF. The CDR3 nucleotides read TGCAGCGTTGTACAGTCCTACGAGCAGTACTTC.

The gene calls are TRBV7-8 and TRBJ1-1; D perhaps matches TRBD1 (5 bases). The CDR3 spans 19 residues. The germline CDR1 and CDR2 sequences are SGHVS and FQNEAQ. V dropped 1 base and J dropped 7 bases, with 28 bases sitting between them. CDR3 sequence: CASSLGRGVRFGPYFEAFF. CDR3 sequence (DNA): TGTGCCAGCAGCTTAGGGAGAGGGGTGCGGTTTGGTCCGTACTTTGAAGCTTTCTTT.

The chain links TRBV7-9 to TRBJ1-3; 7 bases map to TRBD1. The CDR3 contains 15 residues. Germline V gives CDR1 SEHNR, CDR2 FQNEAQ (reference sequence). With V trimmed by 4 bases and J by 2 bases, 5 bases remained unmatched. The CDR3, as DNA: TGTGCCAGCAGCTATTCAGGGGGGACTGGAAACACCATATATTTT. Amino acid sequence: CASSYSGGTGNTIYF.

The rearrangement links TRBV29-1 to TRBJ2-1; D gene ambiguous. The V gene's germline CDR1 is SQVTM and CDR2 ANQGSEA. The CDR3 totals 12 residues. The V end was cut by 4 bases, the J end by 4 bases, with 8 bases between. The CDR3 nucleotides are TGCAGCGTTGCGGCAGGATACAATGAGCAGTTCTTC. This encodes CSVAAGYNEQFF.

The V gene is TRBV12-3 or TRBV12-4, the J gene TRBJ2-2; the D gene is possibly TRBD2 (6 bases). CDR3 size: 13 residues. Trimming pared 6 bases from V and 5 bases from J, leaving 10 bases between. This chain's CDR3 is CASRLGTTGELFF. DNA of the CDR3: TGTGCCAGCAGATTGGGGACTACCGGGGAGCTGTTTTTT.

This chain joins TRBV7-9 and TRBJ2-5; 7 bases fit TRBD2. The CDR3 extends over 16 amino acids. Germline lookup yields CDR1 SEHNR and CDR2 FQNEAQ (reference sequence). After removal of 1 base from V and 2 bases from J, the junction contained 7 bases not matched to a gene. CDR3 DNA sequence: TGTGCCAGCAGCTTAGGAGGCGGGAGAACACAAGAGACCCAGTACTTC. Its protein is CASSLGGGRTQETQYF.

CDR3 sequence: CASSIGAGSRNNEQFF. CDR3 coding DNA: TGTGCCAGTAGTATAGGGGCAGGGTCGAGGAACAATGAGCAGTTCTTC. This chain uses TRBV19 with TRBJ2-1, with a possible D match to TRBD1 (5 bases). The V end was cut by 1 base, the J end by 5 bases, with 15 bases between. Germline lookup yields CDR1 LNHDA and CDR2 SQIVND (reference sequence). The CDR3 loop spans 16 amino acids.

The gene calls are TRBV19 and TRBJ2-3; 10 bases map to TRBD1. The CDR3 length is 15 residues. V shed 4 bases and J 6 bases; nucleotides not matched to a gene: 7. Germline V gene data show CDR1 as LNHDA and CDR2 as SQIVND (reference sequence). CDR3 region: CASSRFWTGGDTQYF. CDR3 bases: TGTGCCAGTAGTAGATTCTGGACAGGGGGGGATACGCAGTATTTT.

The chain couples TRBV6-5 to TRBJ2-2; 7 bases are a match to TRBD1. J lost 2 bases, V lost 6 bases, and 6 bases had no gene match. The CDR3 contains 15 residues. Germline-derived CDR1 and CDR2 are MNHEY and SVGAGI. CDR3 nucleotides: TGTGCCAGCAGCTGGACAGGTGGAAACACCGGGGAGCTGTTTTTT. Translation gives CASSWTGGNTGELFF.

The count of this clone is one. This chain joins TRBV20-1 and TRBJ1-2; TRBD1 might be the D (5 bases). Germline lookup yields CDR1 DFQATT and CDR2 SNEGSKA (reference sequence). The CDR3 is made up of 16 amino acids. V lost 3 bases and J lost 8, with 25 bases in between. The chain's CDR3 is CSASHWGRRGGEGYTF. As DNA, the CDR3 is TGCAGTGCTAGTCACTGGGGTAGAAGGGGAGGAGAAGGCTACACCTTC.

J is TRBJ2-3 and V is TRBV28; unclear D gene. The CDR3 loop spans 16 amino acids. In germline, CDR1 is MDHEN, CDR2 SYDVKM. The V end was cut by 6 bases, the J end by 0 bases, with 16 bases between. CDR3 sequence (DNA): TGTGCCAGCAGCCCTTCTTTGACTGAGAGCACAGATACGCAGTATTTT. This sequence encodes CASSPSLTESTDTQYF.

The rearrangement links TRBV5-5 to TRBJ2-1; D not certain. The ends were cut back, 0 bases at V and 2 bases at J, with 6 bases in the middle. The CDR3 is 14 amino acids. CDR1 SGHKS and CDR2 YYEKEE come from the germline V gene (reference sequence). In DNA, the CDR3 is TGTGCCAGCAGCTTGGTGGAGCCCTACAATGAGCAGTTCTTC. It is translated as CASSLVEPYNEQFF.

The chain couples TRBV18 to TRBJ2-2; D gene uncertain. The germline CDR1 and CDR2 sequences are KGHSH and LQKENI. The CDR3 length is 15 residues. Trimming cost V 3 bases and J 3 bases, with 11 bases left between them. CDR3 nucleotides: TGTGCCAGCTCACCGAACCCCTCATACACCGGGGAGCTGTTTTTT. Translating gives CASSPNPSYTGELFF. The whole variable domain, filled in from reference TRBV18 and TRBJ2-2, reads NAGVMQNPRHLVRRRGQEARLRCSPMKGHSHVYWYRQLPEEGLKFMVYLQKENIIDESGMPKERFSAEFPKEGPSILRIQQVVRGDSAAYFCASSPNPSYTGELFFGEGSRLTVL.

This clone was seen a single time. The rearrangement uses TRBV5-5 and TRBJ2-6; the match to TRBD1 covers 11 bases. Germline V gene lookup returns CDR1 SGHKS and CDR2 YYEKEE (reference sequence). The CDR3 runs 19 residues. The junction had 10 bases not matched to a gene; V was cut back by 5 bases and J by 0 bases. The CDR3 nucleotides are TGTGCCAGCAGTCCGACGGCCGGGACAGGGGGCTCTGGGGCCAACGTCCTGACTTTC. Amino acid sequence: CASSPTAGTGGSGANVLTF.

V usage is TRBV5-1 and J usage is TRBJ2-2; the D is unclear. In germline, CDR1 is SGHRS, CDR2 YFSETQ. CDR3 length: 16 residues. V lost 0 bases to trimming and J lost 0 bases, with 9 bases between them. In DNA, the CDR3 is TGCGCCAGCAGCTTGGGACACACCTCGAACACCGGGGAGCTGTTTTTT. Encoded protein: CASSLGHTSNTGELFF.

The sample holds one count of this clone. The chain employs TRBV28 and TRBJ1-2, with D hard to call. This CDR3 comprises 14 residues. CDR1 MDHEN and CDR2 SYDVKM come from the germline V gene. V was clipped by 3 bases and J by 1 base, with 9 bases between them. CDR3 amino acids: CASSFGRGNYGYTF. DNA for the CDR3: TGTGCCAGCAGTTTCGGGCGGGGTAACTATGGCTACACCTTC.

The CDR3 DNA reads as TGTGCCAGCAGTTTGTTGCTAGCGGGAGGGACCGGGGAGCTGTTTTTT. Encoded protein: CASSLLLAGGTGELFF. The chain has TRBV28 and TRBJ2-2; 12 bases match TRBD2. Germline V gene lookup returns CDR1 MDHEN and CDR2 SYDVKM. The CDR3 contains 16 residues. Trimming at V came to 3 bases and at J to 5 bases, leaving 4 bases not matched to a gene.

This chain joins TRBV28 and TRBJ2-7; D is tentatively TRBD1 or TRBD2 (5 bases each). The CDR3 extends over 13 amino acids. Per germline, CDR1 MDHEN and CDR2 SYDVKM. V shed 6 bases and J shed 7 bases, with 16 bases lying between them. The CDR3 protein is CASRTGTPFEQYF. CDR3 DNA: TGTGCCAGCAGGACCGGGACCCCCTTTGAGCAGTACTTC. The full variable domain, rest sourced from reference TRBV28 and TRBJ2-7, is DVKVTQSSRYLVKRTGEKVFLECVQDMDHENMFWYRQDPGLGLRLIYFSYDVKMKEKGDIPEGYSVSREKKERFSLILESASTNQTSMYLCASRTGTPFEQYFGPGTRLTVT.

This sequence joins TRBV18 and TRBJ1-2; tentative D call: TRBD1 (5 bases). V shed 2 bases and J shed 8 bases, with 12 bases lying between them. CDR3 length equals 13 residues. The germline V gene encodes CDR1 KGHSH and CDR2 LQKENI. The CDR3 DNA is TGTGCCAGCTCACCAGGCAGGGAAGGAGGCTACACCTTC. Its protein is CASSPGREGGYTF.

This chain links TRBV5-1 with TRBJ1-1; D remains unclear. The CDR3 totals 16 residues. Germline V CDR1 and CDR2: SGHRS, YFSETQ. V shed 4 bases and J shed 0 bases, with 16 bases lying between them. DNA for the CDR3: TGCGCCAGCAGCCCCTCCAATCTGCGGATGAACACTGAAGCTTTCTTT. It specifies CASSPSNLRMNTEAFF.

This chain connects TRBV5-1 to TRBJ2-6; TRBD1 aligns across 10 bases. This CDR3 contains 21 residues. The V segment lost 4 bases and the J segment 0 bases; nucleotides outside the gene matches: 16. Germline V gene lookup returns CDR1 SGHRS and CDR2 YFSETQ. The CDR3 nucleotides read TGCGCCAGCAGCCTGACCCTCAAGAGGACAGGGGGGTACTCTGGGGCCAACGTCCTGACTTTC. This encodes CASSLTLKRTGGYSGANVLTF.

The chain has TRBV3-1 (or the pseudogene TRBV3-2) and TRBJ1-2; D uncertain. The V and J ends lost 1 base and 8 bases respectively, with 11 bases between them. The CDR3 sequence is 13 residues long. The germline gives CDR1 LGHDT, CDR2 YNNKEL (reference sequence). The CDR3 coding sequence is TGTGCCAGCAGCCAAGGCGAGACGTACGGCTACACCTTC. Its protein is CASSQGETYGYTF.